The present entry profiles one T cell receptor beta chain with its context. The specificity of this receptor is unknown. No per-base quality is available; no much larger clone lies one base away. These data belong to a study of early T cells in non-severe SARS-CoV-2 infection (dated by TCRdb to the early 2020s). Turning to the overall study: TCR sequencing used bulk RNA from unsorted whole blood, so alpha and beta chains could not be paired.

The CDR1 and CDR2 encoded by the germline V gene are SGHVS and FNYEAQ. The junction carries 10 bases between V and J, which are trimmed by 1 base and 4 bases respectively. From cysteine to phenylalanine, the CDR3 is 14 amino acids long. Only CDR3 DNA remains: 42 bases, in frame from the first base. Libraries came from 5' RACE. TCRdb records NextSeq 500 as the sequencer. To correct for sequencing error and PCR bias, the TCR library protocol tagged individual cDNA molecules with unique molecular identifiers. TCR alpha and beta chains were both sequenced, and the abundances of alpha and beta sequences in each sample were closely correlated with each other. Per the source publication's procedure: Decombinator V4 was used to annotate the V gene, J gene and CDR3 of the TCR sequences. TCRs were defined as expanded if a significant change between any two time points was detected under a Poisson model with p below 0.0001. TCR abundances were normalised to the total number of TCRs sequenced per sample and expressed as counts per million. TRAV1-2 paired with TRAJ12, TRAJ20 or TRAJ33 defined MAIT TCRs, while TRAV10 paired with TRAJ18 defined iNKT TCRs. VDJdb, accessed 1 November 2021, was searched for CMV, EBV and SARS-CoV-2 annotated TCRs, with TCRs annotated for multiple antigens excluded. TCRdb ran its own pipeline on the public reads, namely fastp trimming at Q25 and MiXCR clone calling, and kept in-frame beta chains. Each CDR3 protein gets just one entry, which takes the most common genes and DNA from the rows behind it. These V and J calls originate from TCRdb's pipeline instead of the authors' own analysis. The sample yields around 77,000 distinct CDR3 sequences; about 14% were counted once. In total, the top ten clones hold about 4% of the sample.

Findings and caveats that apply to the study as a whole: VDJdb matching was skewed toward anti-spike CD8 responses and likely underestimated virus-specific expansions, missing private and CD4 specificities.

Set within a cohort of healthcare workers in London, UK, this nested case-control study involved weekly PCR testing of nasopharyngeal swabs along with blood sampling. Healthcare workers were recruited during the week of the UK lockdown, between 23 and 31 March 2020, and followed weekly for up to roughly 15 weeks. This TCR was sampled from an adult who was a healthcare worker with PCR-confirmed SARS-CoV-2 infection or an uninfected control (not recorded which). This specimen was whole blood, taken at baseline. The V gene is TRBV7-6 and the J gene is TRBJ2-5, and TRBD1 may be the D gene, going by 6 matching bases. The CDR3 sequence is CASSLVQGGETQYF. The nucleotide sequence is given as TGTGCCAGCAGCTTAGTACAGGGTGGAGAGACCCAGTACTTC.